The rows below give T cell receptor beta chains drawn from one sample of a study of blood T cell repertoires in COVID-19. Data came from immunoSEQ multiplex PCR; TCRdb stores just in-frame clones and leaves some out. The data hold some 260,000 clones, with 88% observed a single time. The sequenced sample was peripheral blood. These receptors originate from a woman aged 40 to 49 who had recovered from COVID-19. The CDR3 runs from the conserved cysteine through the conserved F or W. The D gene is left open where the match is weak. Clone size is given for some rows only: seen once, a few or many times, or a class if the clone is expanded.

clone_size: .
v_call: TRBV29-1
d_call: .
j_call: TRBJ1-2
cdr3_nt: TGCAGCGTTGGGGTAGACTACTATGGCTACACCTTC
cdr3_aa: CSVGVDYYGYTF

clone_size: .
v_call: TRBV4-1
d_call: .
j_call: TRBJ2-1
cdr3_nt: TGCGCCAGCAGCCAGGGTGCGGATGAGCAGTTCTTC
cdr3_aa: CASSQGADEQFF

clone_size: .
v_call: TRBV5-1
d_call: TRBD2
j_call: TRBJ2-5
cdr3_nt: TGCGCCAGCAGCACCCGACTAGCGGGAGTGGAGACCCAGTACTTC
cdr3_aa: CASSTRLAGVETQYF

clone_size: .
v_call: TRBV12-3/TRBV12-4
d_call: .
j_call: TRBJ2-5
cdr3_nt: TGTGCCAGCAGTTTGGGCGGGAAGACCCAGTACTTC
cdr3_aa: CASSLGGKTQYF

clone_size: .
v_call: TRBV4-3
d_call: TRBD1
j_call: TRBJ2-3
cdr3_nt: TGCGCCAGCAGCCGGACAGGGGGCACAGATACGCAGTATTTT
cdr3_aa: CASSRTGGTDTQYF

clone_size: .
v_call: TRBV5-6
d_call: TRBD2
j_call: TRBJ2-5
cdr3_nt: TGTGCCAGCAGCTTAGGGACTAGGGGAGGTGAGACCCAGTACTTC
cdr3_aa: CASSLGTRGGETQYF

clone_size: .
v_call: TRBV7-2
d_call: .
j_call: TRBJ1-6
cdr3_nt: TGTGCCAGCAGCTTTGGGCGGGCGGGTTCACCCCTCCACTTT
cdr3_aa: CASSFGRAGSPLHF

clone_size: .
v_call: TRBV7-8
d_call: TRBD2
j_call: TRBJ2-5
cdr3_nt: TGTGCCAGCAGCCCCGGGACTAGTACCCCCTCTGGGACCCAGTACTTC
cdr3_aa: CASSPGTSTPSGTQYF

clone_size: .
v_call: TRBV28
d_call: .
j_call: TRBJ1-2
cdr3_nt: TGTGCCAGCAGTTCCTACGACCCTACAGAAGGCTATGGCTACACCTTC
cdr3_aa: CASSSYDPTEGYGYTF

clone_size: .
v_call: TRBV5-1
d_call: .
j_call: TRBJ2-3
cdr3_nt: TGCGCCAGCAGCTTTCGGACGGACCGGGGGTTGAATACGCAGTATTTT
cdr3_aa: CASSFRTDRGLNTQYF

clone_size: .
v_call: TRBV5-1
d_call: .
j_call: TRBJ2-3
cdr3_nt: TGCGCCAGCAGCTCTGGACAGGGAGGGGTCACAGATACGCAGTATTTT
cdr3_aa: CASSSGQGGVTDTQYF

clone_size: .
v_call: TRBV24-1
d_call: .
j_call: TRBJ1-5
cdr3_nt: TGTGCCACCAGTGACTCGGGACAGCCCCAGCATTTT
cdr3_aa: CATSDSGQPQHF

clone_size: once
v_call: TRBV4-1
d_call: TRBD2
j_call: TRBJ2-1
cdr3_nt: TGCGCCAGCAGCCAAGGGGCTAGCGGACGCTACAATGAGCAGTTCTTC
cdr3_aa: CASSQGASGRYNEQFF

clone_size: few
v_call: TRBV24-1
d_call: TRBD1
j_call: TRBJ1-1
cdr3_nt: TGTGCCTCCCGGACAGGGGCGGACACTGAAGCTTTCTTT
cdr3_aa: CASRTGADTEAFF

clone_size: .
v_call: TRBV25-1
d_call: TRBD1
j_call: TRBJ2-2
cdr3_nt: TGTGCCAGCAGTGACGCCGGGACAGGGTTGGCCGGGGAGCTGTTTTTT
cdr3_aa: CASSDAGTGLAGELFF

clone_size: .
v_call: TRBV19
d_call: .
j_call: TRBJ1-2
cdr3_nt: TGTGCCAGTAGTCTGGACTCGGCTGGGGGCTACACCTTC
cdr3_aa: CASSLDSAGGYTF

clone_size: .
v_call: TRBV19
d_call: TRBD1
j_call: TRBJ2-2
cdr3_nt: TGTGCCAGTAGCCCGACAGGGGGCACCACCGGGGAGCTGTTTTTT
cdr3_aa: CASSPTGGTTGELFF

clone_size: few
v_call: TRBV30
d_call: .
j_call: TRBJ1-4
cdr3_nt: TGTGCCTGGAGTTCAGGGGCCGCCCCGGGGAATGAAAAACTGTTTTTT
cdr3_aa: CAWSSGAAPGNEKLFF

clone_size: .
v_call: TRBV6-2/TRBV6-3
d_call: .
j_call: TRBJ2-5
cdr3_nt: TGTGCCAGCAGTCGCAGCCCTGAGGTCTGGCGCAGCCAAGAGACCCAGTACTTC
cdr3_aa: CASSRSPEVWRSQETQYF

clone_size: .
v_call: TRBV7-8
d_call: TRBD1
j_call: TRBJ1-5
cdr3_nt: TGTGCCAGCAGCCCCCGGACAGGGGGCGGCAATCAGCCCCAGCATTTT
cdr3_aa: CASSPRTGGGNQPQHF

clone_size: .
v_call: TRBV19
d_call: .
j_call: TRBJ2-3
cdr3_nt: TGTGCCAGTAGACCTACGGGTACAGATACGCAGTATTTT
cdr3_aa: CASRPTGTDTQYF

clone_size: .
v_call: TRBV7-2
d_call: TRBD1
j_call: TRBJ2-7
cdr3_nt: TGTGCCAGCAGCTTTGGGGGGGGACAGGGGTCCAACGAGCAGTACTTC
cdr3_aa: CASSFGGGQGSNEQYF

clone_size: .
v_call: TRBV5-4
d_call: TRBD1
j_call: TRBJ1-4
cdr3_nt: TGTGCCAGCAGCCAACAGGGGCCAAATGAAAAACTGTTTTTT
cdr3_aa: CASSQQGPNEKLFF

clone_size: .
v_call: TRBV29-1
d_call: .
j_call: TRBJ2-1
cdr3_nt: TGCAGCGTTTGGGCCCCCGGGCGGGGTCAGTTCTTC
cdr3_aa: CSVWAPGRGQFF

clone_size: .
v_call: TRBV3-1/TRBV3-2
d_call: .
j_call: TRBJ1-1
cdr3_nt: TGTGCCAGCAGCCGCCGAGCGGGGGGGGTAGGCACTGAAGCTTTCTTT
cdr3_aa: CASSRRAGGVGTEAFF

clone_size: once
v_call: TRBV30
d_call: .
j_call: TRBJ2-3
cdr3_nt: TGTGCCTGGACCACCCCGGGCACAGATACGCAGTATTTT
cdr3_aa: CAWTTPGTDTQYF

clone_size: .
v_call: TRBV4-2
d_call: TRBD2
j_call: TRBJ2-2
cdr3_nt: TGTGCCAGCAGCCAAGTAGGGCTAGCGGGAGTGTCCGGGGAGCTGTTTTTT
cdr3_aa: CASSQVGLAGVSGELFF

clone_size: .
v_call: TRBV4-2
d_call: .
j_call: TRBJ2-4
cdr3_nt: TGTGCCAGCAGCCAAGGGGGCGGGGTGGGCAAAAACATTCAGTACTTC
cdr3_aa: CASSQGGGVGKNIQYF

clone_size: .
v_call: TRBV30
d_call: TRBD1
j_call: TRBJ2-3
cdr3_nt: TGTGCCTGGAGTGTATCCAGAGGGTACAGGGGGTCGGATACGCAGTATTTT
cdr3_aa: CAWSVSRGYRGSDTQYF

clone_size: .
v_call: TRBV21-1
d_call: .
j_call: TRBJ1-2
cdr3_nt: TGTGCCAGCAGCACCCGACAGGCGTCCAGGGGCTACACCTTC
cdr3_aa: CASSTRQASRGYTF

clone_size: .
v_call: TRBV4-1
d_call: TRBD1
j_call: TRBJ1-5
cdr3_nt: TGCGCCAGCAGCCAAGAGGGGACAGGGCGTCAGCCCCAGCATTTT
cdr3_aa: CASSQEGTGRQPQHF

clone_size: .
v_call: TRBV3-1/TRBV3-2
d_call: TRBD2
j_call: TRBJ2-3
cdr3_nt: TGTGCCAGCAGCCAAGATCTCGCGGCGGGAGGCACAGATACGCAGTATTTT
cdr3_aa: CASSQDLAAGGTDTQYF

clone_size: .
v_call: TRBV7-6
d_call: TRBD2
j_call: TRBJ2-1
cdr3_nt: TGTGCCAGCAGCTTCTCCCCGCCGACTAGCGGCTACAATGAGCAGTTCTTC
cdr3_aa: CASSFSPPTSGYNEQFF

clone_size: .
v_call: TRBV5-1
d_call: .
j_call: TRBJ2-7
cdr3_nt: TGCGCCAGCAGACCCGGAGGCACCTTCTACGAGCAGTACTTC
cdr3_aa: CASRPGGTFYEQYF

clone_size: .
v_call: TRBV7-9
d_call: .
j_call: TRBJ2-1
cdr3_nt: TGTGCCAGCAGCTTAGGTCTGGGAGGTGAGCAGTTCTTC
cdr3_aa: CASSLGLGGEQFF

clone_size: .
v_call: TRBV9
d_call: TRBD1
j_call: TRBJ2-2
cdr3_nt: TGTGCCAGCAGCACCCGACAGGGAAGGAACACCGGGGAGCTGTTTTTT
cdr3_aa: CASSTRQGRNTGELFF

clone_size: .
v_call: TRBV5-6
d_call: .
j_call: TRBJ1-1
cdr3_nt: TGTGCCAGCAGCTTGGGATTCACAGGGTCGGGCACTGAAGCTTTCTTT
cdr3_aa: CASSLGFTGSGTEAFF

clone_size: .
v_call: TRBV18
d_call: TRBD1
j_call: TRBJ1-2
cdr3_nt: TGTGCCAGCTCACCCCAGGGACAGACCCCCTATGGCTACACCTTC
cdr3_aa: CASSPQGQTPYGYTF

clone_size: .
v_call: TRBV12-3/TRBV12-4
d_call: TRBD2
j_call: TRBJ2-7
cdr3_nt: TGTGCCAGCACCCCCGGGGGGGCCTACGAGCAGTACTTC
cdr3_aa: CASTPGGAYEQYF

clone_size: .
v_call: TRBV16
d_call: TRBD2
j_call: TRBJ2-3
cdr3_nt: TGTGCCAGCAGCCAATCGGGACTAGCGGGAGCTTCAGATACGCAGTATTTT
cdr3_aa: CASSQSGLAGASDTQYF

clone_size: .
v_call: TRBV7-9
d_call: .
j_call: TRBJ1-6
cdr3_nt: TGTGCCAGCAGCTTGGGGGCCCCCCTCCACTTT
cdr3_aa: CASSLGAPLHF

clone_size: .
v_call: TRBV3-1/TRBV3-2
d_call: .
j_call: TRBJ2-1
cdr3_nt: TGTGCCAGCAGCCAAGATGCGGGTAATGAGCAGTTCTTC
cdr3_aa: CASSQDAGNEQFF

clone_size: .
v_call: TRBV27
d_call: TRBD2
j_call: TRBJ2-3
cdr3_nt: TGTGCCAGCAGTTCCGGGACTAGCAGCACAGATACGCAGTATTTT
cdr3_aa: CASSSGTSSTDTQYF

clone_size: .
v_call: TRBV6-2/TRBV6-3
d_call: TRBD2
j_call: TRBJ2-7
cdr3_nt: TGTGCCAGCAGTCAGGGGACTAGCGGGAGAGGCGAGCAGTACTTC
cdr3_aa: CASSQGTSGRGEQYF